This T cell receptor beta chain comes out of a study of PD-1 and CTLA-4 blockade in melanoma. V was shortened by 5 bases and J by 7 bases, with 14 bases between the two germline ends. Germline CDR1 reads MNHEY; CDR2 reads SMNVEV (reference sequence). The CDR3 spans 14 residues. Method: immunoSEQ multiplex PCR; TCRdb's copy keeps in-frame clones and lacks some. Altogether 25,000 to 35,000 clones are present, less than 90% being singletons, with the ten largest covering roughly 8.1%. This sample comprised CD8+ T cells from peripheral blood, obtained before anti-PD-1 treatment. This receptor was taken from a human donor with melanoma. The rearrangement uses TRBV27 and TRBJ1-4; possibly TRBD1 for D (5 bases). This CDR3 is CASSARGAREKLFF. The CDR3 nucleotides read TGTGCCAGCAGTGCTCGCGGGGCGCGTGAAAAACTGTTTTTT. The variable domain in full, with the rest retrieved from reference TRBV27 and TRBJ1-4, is EAQVTQNPRYLITVTGKKLTVTCSQNMNHEYMSWYRQDPGLGLRQIYYSMNVEVTDKGDVPEGYKVSRKEKRNFPLILESPSPNQTSLYFCASSARGAREKLFFGSGTQLSVL.